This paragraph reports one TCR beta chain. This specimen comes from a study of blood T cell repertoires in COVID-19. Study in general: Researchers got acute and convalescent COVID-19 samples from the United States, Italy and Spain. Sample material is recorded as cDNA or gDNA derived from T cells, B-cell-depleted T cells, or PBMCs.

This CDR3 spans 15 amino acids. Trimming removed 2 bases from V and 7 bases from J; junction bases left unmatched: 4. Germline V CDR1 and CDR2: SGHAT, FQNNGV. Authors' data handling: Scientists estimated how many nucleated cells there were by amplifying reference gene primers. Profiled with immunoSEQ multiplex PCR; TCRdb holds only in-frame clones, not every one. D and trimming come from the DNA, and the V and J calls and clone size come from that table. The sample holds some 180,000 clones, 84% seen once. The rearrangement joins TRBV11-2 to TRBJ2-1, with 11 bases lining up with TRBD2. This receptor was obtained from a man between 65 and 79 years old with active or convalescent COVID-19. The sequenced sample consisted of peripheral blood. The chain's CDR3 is CASSLRLAGSNEQFF. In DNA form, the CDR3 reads TGTGCCAGCAGCTTACGACTAGCGGGAAGTAATGAGCAGTTCTTC.